What follows are 5 T cell receptor beta chains derived from one specimen sequenced in a study of metastatic and nonmetastatic thyroid tumors. Patients were all untreated before their thyroid surgery. MiXCR re-clonotyped the PCR reads for TCRdb. The sample records tens of thousands of clones, over 20% being singletons. The source material was blood. These receptors all come from a female donor with papillary thyroid cancer or a benign thyroid nodule (not recorded which). Some clones in this sample may be carry-over from other donors' samples.

There are a few counts of this clone. The junction departs from germline at one end; a sequencing error may be responsible. The chain employs TRBV28 and TRBJ1-1; tentative D call: TRBD1 (5 bases). The CDR3 totals 17 residues. The germline CDR1 and CDR2 sequences are MDHEN and SYDVKM. The CDR3 here is CASSSNSLQGGNTKAFF. CDR3 sequence (DNA): TGTGCCAGCAGTTCCAATAGCCTTCAGGGAGGGAACACTAAAGCTTTCTTT.

About this clone itself: This could be a read error, since a much larger clone is one nucleotide away. Other DNA variants within this sample encode the same CDR3. The rearrangement links TRBV5-4 to TRBJ1-2; D not resolved. Per the germline V gene, CDR1 is SGHNT and CDR2 is YYREEE (reference sequence). CDR3 length: 15 residues. Trimming cost V 0 bases and J 4 bases, with 13 bases left between them. CDR3 residues: CASSLGVAGLYGYTF. As DNA, the CDR3 is TGTGCCAGCAGCTTGGGGGTCGCAGGTCTCTATGGCTACACCTTC.

By sample share, this clone is medium-sized. This chain connects TRBV6-1 to TRBJ1-6; maybe TRBD1 (5 bases). V lost 4 bases, J lost 9 bases, and 19 bases lay in between. The CDR3 contains 16 residues. CDR1 and CDR2 (germline): MNHNS, SASEGT. CDR3 sequence reads: CASSVETLGVGSPLHF. The CDR3 region has the DNA TGTGCCAGCAGTGTAGAAACCCTAGGGGTTGGTTCACCCCTCCACTTT.

In its sample, this clone was seen many times. The chain has TRBV18 and TRBJ1-1, with 7 positions matching TRBD1. This CDR3 is 14 amino acids long. V shed 4 bases and J 5 bases; nucleotides not matched to a gene: 7. Germline V lookup: CDR1 KGHSH, CDR2 LQKENI. DNA of the CDR3: TGTGCCAGCTCACGCCTGAACAGGGGAACTGAAGCTTTCTTT. Its translation: CASSRLNRGTEAFF.

Sample share makes this clone medium-sized. V is TRBV28 and J is TRBJ1-2, with 11 bases lining up with TRBD1. This CDR3 region has 14 residues. V was pared by 6 bases and J by 6 bases, with 6 bases of the junction left unmatched. The germline V gene has CDR1 MDHEN and CDR2 SYDVKM. The chain's CDR3 is CASSWTGGTDGYTF. CDR3 DNA sequence: TGTGCCAGCAGCTGGACAGGGGGCACAGATGGCTACACCTTC.